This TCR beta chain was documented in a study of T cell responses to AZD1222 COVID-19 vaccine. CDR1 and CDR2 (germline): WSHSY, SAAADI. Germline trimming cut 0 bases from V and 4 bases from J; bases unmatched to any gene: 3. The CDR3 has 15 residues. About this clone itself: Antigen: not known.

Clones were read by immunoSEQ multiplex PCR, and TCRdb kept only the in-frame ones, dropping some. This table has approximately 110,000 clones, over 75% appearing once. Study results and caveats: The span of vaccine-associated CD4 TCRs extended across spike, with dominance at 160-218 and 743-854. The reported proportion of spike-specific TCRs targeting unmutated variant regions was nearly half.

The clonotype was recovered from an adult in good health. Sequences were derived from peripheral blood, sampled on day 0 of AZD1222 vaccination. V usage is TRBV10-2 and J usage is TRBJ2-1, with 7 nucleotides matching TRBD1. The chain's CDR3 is CASSESTGRYNEQFF. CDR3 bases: TGCGCCAGCAGTGAGTCGACAGGGCGTTACAATGAGCAGTTCTTC.